This entry lists 15 T cell receptor beta chains sequenced from one sample in a study of cytomegalovirus exposure and HLA in healthy donors. PCR used 60 Vbeta primers and 13 Jbeta primers. Here immunoSEQ multiplex PCR was the method, and the copy in TCRdb shows in-frame clones only, minus some. The sample lists over 95,000 clones, about 78% seen once, with 5.4% in the top ten. What was sequenced was PBMCs. These receptors came from a woman in her twenties or thirties in good health and CMV-seropositive.

This clone has just a few counts. The gene calls are TRBV10-3 and TRBJ1-6, with 7 bases identical to TRBD1. The J segment lost 6 bases and the V segment lost 3 bases, leaving 5 bases of the junction unmatched. Germline lookup yields CDR1 ENHRY and CDR2 SYGVKD. The CDR3 covers 15 residues. In nucleotides, the CDR3 is TGTGCCATCAGTGACCGGGGACAGATTAATTCACCCCTCCACTTT. This encodes CAISDRGQINSPLHF.

This clone has just a few counts. The genes are TRBV5-4 and TRBJ1-1; weak D call: TRBD1 (6 bases). V lost 1 base and J lost 1, with 14 bases in between. Germline lookup yields CDR1 SGHNT and CDR2 YYREEE (reference sequence). This CDR3 comprises 16 residues. The CDR3 is CASSLRAGEGNTEAFF. As DNA, the CDR3 is TGTGCCAGCAGCTTGCGGGCAGGGGAAGGGAACACTGAAGCTTTCTTT. Using reference TRBV5-4 and TRBJ1-1 for the parts outside the CDR3, the full variable domain is ETGVTQSPTHLIKTRGQQVTLRCSSQSGHNTVSWYQQALGQGPQFIFQYYREEENGRGNFPPRFSGLQFPNYSSELNVNALELDDSALYLCASSLRAGEGNTEAFFGQGTRLTVV.

The chain employs TRBV13 and TRBJ1-4, with a tentative D call TRBD1 (5 bases). V was shortened by 0 bases and J by 5 bases, with 10 bases between the two germline ends. CDR3 length: 15 residues. CDR1 is PRHDT and CDR2 is FYEKMQ in the germline V gene (reference sequence). CDR3 in DNA: TGTGCCAGCAGCTTAGGGACAGCTCAGAATGAAAAACTGTTTTTT. As protein: CASSLGTAQNEKLFF.

Remarks on this clone: The sample holds other DNA sequences that translate to the same CDR3. The chain has TRBV9 and TRBJ2-7; D remains ambiguous. This CDR3 comprises 13 residues. The germline V gene encodes CDR1 SGDLS and CDR2 YYNGEE. Trimming cost V 0 bases and J 3 bases, with 7 bases left between them. CDR3 sequence reads: CASSVATNYEQYF. CDR3 coding DNA: TGTGCCAGCAGCGTAGCCACTAACTACGAGCAGTACTTC.

The chain employs TRBV5-6 and TRBJ2-1; 9 nucleotides align to TRBD2. The CDR3 is 16 amino acids. The germline V gene has CDR1 SGHDT and CDR2 YYEEEE. Germline trimming cut 4 bases from V and 10 bases from J; bases unmatched to any gene: 15. CDR3: CASSPLLGGRGQEQFF. In nucleotides, the CDR3 is TGTGCCAGCAGCCCGCTTTTGGGCGGGAGGGGACAGGAGCAGTTCTTC.

The rearrangement uses TRBV5-1 and TRBJ1-1; 8 positions agree with TRBD1. Trimming removed 4 bases from V and 4 bases from J; junction bases left unmatched: 6. This CDR3 has 14 amino acids. The germline gives CDR1 SGHRS, CDR2 YFSETQ. CDR3 sequence reads: CASSAQGAGTEAFF. CDR3 nucleotides: TGCGCCAGCAGCGCTCAGGGGGCTGGCACTGAAGCTTTCTTT.

This clone was detected a few times. The chain couples TRBV11-2 to TRBJ2-7; D is unresolved. The CDR3 extends over 14 amino acids. V gave up 5 bases and J gave up 4 bases, with 15 bases separating them. CDR1 and CDR2 from the germline V gene are SGHAT and FQNNGV. The CDR3 loop reads CASSAGAQLYEQYF. The DNA for the CDR3 is TGTGCCAGCAGCGCTGGAGCGCAACTTTACGAGCAGTACTTC.

The genes are TRBV14 and TRBJ1-1; 7 nucleotides agree with TRBD1. Germline V gene sequence: CDR1 SGHDN, CDR2 FVKESK. This CDR3 comprises 16 residues. With V trimmed by 3 bases and J by 2 bases, 9 bases remained unmatched. The CDR3 here is CASSHMGDSVNTEAFF. CDR3 bases: TGTGCCAGCAGCCACATGGGGGACAGTGTAAACACTGAAGCTTTCTTT.

The chain couples TRBV5-1 to TRBJ2-7; TRBD2 might be the D (6 bases). Germline V gives CDR1 SGHRS, CDR2 YFSETQ. Trimming left V 7 bases short and J 5 bases short, with 13 bases between. CDR3 length: 12 residues. In nucleotides, the CDR3 is TGCGCCAGCGCGGGGTTTGCGGACGAGCAGTACTTC. This encodes CASAGFADEQYF.

This clone has more than one count but fewer than ten. This chain links TRBV6-1 with TRBJ1-1; 8 positions agree with TRBD1. This CDR3 comprises 14 residues. CDR1 and CDR2 (germline): MNHNS, SASEGT. Unmatched junction bases numbered 5, after V lost 8 bases and J lost 0 bases. Here the CDR3 DNA reads TGTGCCAGCTTGAACAGGGGGATGAACACTGAAGCTTTCTTT. Protein sequence: CASLNRGMNTEAFF.

This clone appeared once. The chain recombines TRBV6-5 with TRBJ1-2; a weak D match, TRBD1 (5 bases). In germline, CDR1 is MNHEY, CDR2 SVGAGI. This CDR3 is built from 15 residues. The V and J ends lost 6 bases and 4 bases respectively, with 18 bases between them. CDR3 coding DNA: TGTGCCAGCAGAAGCCCAGGGTCGGAGGGCTATGGCTACACCTTC. Translating gives CASRSPGSEGYGYTF.

J is TRBJ1-2 and V is TRBV30; D unresolved. CDR3 length equals 14 residues. V lost 0 bases and J lost 5, with 13 bases in between. Per germline, CDR1 GTSNPN and CDR2 SVGIG (reference sequence). DNA for the CDR3: TGTGCCTGGAGTGTACGGAGTCGTGCTTATGGCTACACCTTC. Amino acid sequence: CAWSVRSRAYGYTF.

The V and J genes are TRBV28 and TRBJ1-4; D remains ambiguous. Germline V CDR1 and CDR2: MDHEN, SYDVKM. The CDR3 sequence is 13 residues long. Trimming shortened V by 8 bases and J by 11 bases, and 18 bases separated the two germline ends. CDR3 bases: TGTGCCAGCGATAGCCACCAGCGCGAGAAACTGTTTTTT. Its translation: CASDSHQREKLFF.

Here the CDR3 DNA reads TGCAGCGTTCTAGCGGGGGGGACCTACGAGCAGTACTTC. Translation: CSVLAGGTYEQYF. This chain joins TRBV29-1 and TRBJ2-7; 12 bases match TRBD2. This CDR3 is built from 13 residues. V shed 5 bases and J 2 bases; nucleotides not matched to a gene: 1. Germline V gene lookup returns CDR1 SQVTM and CDR2 ANQGSEA.

The gene calls are TRBV10-2 and TRBJ2-5, with TRBD1 identical over 12 bases. The J segment lost 11 bases and the V segment lost 6 bases, leaving 7 bases of the junction unmatched. CDR1 WSHSY and CDR2 SAAADI come from the germline V gene. The CDR3 is made up of 13 amino acids. Here the CDR3 reads CASRGQGAAAQYF. The CDR3 nucleotides are TGCGCCAGCAGGGGACAGGGGGCTGCAGCTCAGTACTTC.